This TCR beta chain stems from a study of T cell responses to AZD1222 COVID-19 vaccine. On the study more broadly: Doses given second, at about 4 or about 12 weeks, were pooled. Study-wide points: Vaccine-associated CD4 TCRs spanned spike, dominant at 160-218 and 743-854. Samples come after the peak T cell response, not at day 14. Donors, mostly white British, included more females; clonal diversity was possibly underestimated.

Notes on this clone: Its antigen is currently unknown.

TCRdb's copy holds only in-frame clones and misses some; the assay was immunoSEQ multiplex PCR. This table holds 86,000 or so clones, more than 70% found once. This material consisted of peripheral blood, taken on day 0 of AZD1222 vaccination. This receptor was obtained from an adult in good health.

CDR3 sequence (DNA): TGTGCCAGCAGCATTTACGGCACAGATACGCAGTATTTT. Translated: CASSIYGTDTQYF. The chain is built from TRBV7-2 and TRBJ2-3; D uncertain. CDR1 is SGHTA and CDR2 is FQGNSA in the germline V gene. The CDR3 is 13 amino acids. V was pared by 5 bases and J by 1 base, with 7 bases between.